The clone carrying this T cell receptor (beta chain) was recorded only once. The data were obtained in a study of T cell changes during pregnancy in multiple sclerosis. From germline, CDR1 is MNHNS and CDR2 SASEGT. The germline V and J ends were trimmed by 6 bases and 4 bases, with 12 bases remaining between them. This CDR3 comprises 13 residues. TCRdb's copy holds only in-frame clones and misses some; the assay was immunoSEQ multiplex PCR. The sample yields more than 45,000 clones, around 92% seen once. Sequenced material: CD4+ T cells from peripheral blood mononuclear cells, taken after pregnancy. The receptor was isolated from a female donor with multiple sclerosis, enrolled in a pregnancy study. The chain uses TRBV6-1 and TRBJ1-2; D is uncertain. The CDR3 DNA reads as TGTGCCAGCAGCCAAACTTACCTCTATGGCTACACCTTC. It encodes CASSQTYLYGYTF.